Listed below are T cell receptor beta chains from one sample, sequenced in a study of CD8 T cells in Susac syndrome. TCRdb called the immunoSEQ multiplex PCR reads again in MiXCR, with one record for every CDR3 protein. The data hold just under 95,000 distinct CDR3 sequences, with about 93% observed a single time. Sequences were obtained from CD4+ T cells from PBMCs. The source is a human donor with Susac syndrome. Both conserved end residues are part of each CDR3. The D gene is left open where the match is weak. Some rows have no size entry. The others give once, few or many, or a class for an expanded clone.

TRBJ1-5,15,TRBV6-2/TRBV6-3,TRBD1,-,CASSYDRGWNQPQHF,TGTGCCAGCAGTTACGACAGGGGGTGGAATCAGCCCCAGCATTTT
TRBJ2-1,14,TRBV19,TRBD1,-,CASSDRDGYNEQFF,TGTGCCAGTAGCGACAGGGATGGCTACAATGAGCAGTTCTTC
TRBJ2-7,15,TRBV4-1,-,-,CASSPGGGAIHEQYF,TGCGCCAGCAGTCCCGGGGGCGGAGCCATCCACGAGCAGTACTTC
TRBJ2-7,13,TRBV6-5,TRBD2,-,CASKLAGGNEQYF,TGTGCCAGCAAACTAGCGGGGGGGAACGAGCAGTACTTC
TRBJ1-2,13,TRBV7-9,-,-,CASSTPTGYGYTF,TGTGCCAGCAGCACCCCGACAGGTTATGGCTACACCTTC
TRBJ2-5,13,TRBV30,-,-,CAWSPGARETQYF,TGTGCCTGGAGTCCAGGGGCGCGGGAGACCCAGTACTTC
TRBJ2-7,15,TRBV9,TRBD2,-,CASSVRGGASQEQYF,TGTGCCAGCAGCGTACGCGGGGGGGCTTCGCAGGAGCAGTACTTC
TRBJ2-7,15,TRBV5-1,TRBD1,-,CASSFPRDRPYEQYF,TGCGCCAGCAGCTTCCCCCGGGACAGGCCCTACGAGCAGTACTTC
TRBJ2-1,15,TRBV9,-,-,CASSVGGRSYNEQFF,TGTGCCAGCAGCGTCGGGGGGCGATCCTACAATGAGCAGTTCTTC
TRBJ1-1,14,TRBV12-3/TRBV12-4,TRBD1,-,CASTQTGGATEAFF,TGTGCCAGCACCCAGACAGGGGGCGCCACTGAAGCTTTCTTT
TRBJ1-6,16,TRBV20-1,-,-,CSAILTGSSYNSPLHF,TGCAGTGCTATCCTAACAGGGAGCTCCTATAATTCACCCCTCCACTTT
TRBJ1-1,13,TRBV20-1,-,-,CSASSPANTEAFF,TGCAGTGCTAGTTCACCGGCGAACACTGAAGCTTTCTTT
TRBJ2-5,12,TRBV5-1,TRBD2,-,CASSPTSQTQYF,TGCGCCAGCAGCCCGACTAGCCAGACCCAGTACTTC
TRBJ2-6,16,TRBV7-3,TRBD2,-,CASRPGGDSGANVLTF,TGTGCCAGCAGGCCCGGGGGGGACTCTGGGGCCAACGTCCTGACTTTC
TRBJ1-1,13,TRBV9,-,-,CASSVAQRTEAFF,TGTGCCAGCAGCGTAGCACAGAGAACTGAAGCTTTCTTT
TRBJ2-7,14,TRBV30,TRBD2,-,CAWGRGGTTYEQYF,TGTGCCTGGGGACGGGGGGGAACAACCTACGAGCAGTACTTC
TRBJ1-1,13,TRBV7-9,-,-,CASSLSLATEAFF,TGTGCCAGCAGCTTATCCCTCGCGACTGAAGCTTTCTTT
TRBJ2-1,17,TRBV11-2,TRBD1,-,CASSRGRGLSSYNEQFF,TGTGCCAGCAGCCGGGGAAGGGGGCTGAGCTCCTACAATGAGCAGTTCTTC
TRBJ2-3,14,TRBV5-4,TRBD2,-,CASSWGLAGDTQYF,TGTGCCAGCAGCTGGGGACTAGCCGGAGATACGCAGTATTTT
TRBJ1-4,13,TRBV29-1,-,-,CSVPGGTNEKLFF,TGCAGCGTTCCAGGTGGTACTAATGAAAAACTGTTTTTT
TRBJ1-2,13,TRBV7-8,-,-,CASSPNSFGGYTF,TGTGCCAGCAGCCCAAACAGTTTCGGTGGCTACACCTTC
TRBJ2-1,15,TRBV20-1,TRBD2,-,CSGNRAGGRYNEQFF,TGCAGTGGAAATAGGGCGGGGGGACGCTACAATGAGCAGTTCTTC
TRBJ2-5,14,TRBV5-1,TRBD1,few,CASSFGQGGETQYF,TGCGCCAGCAGCTTTGGACAGGGAGGAGAGACCCAGTACTTC
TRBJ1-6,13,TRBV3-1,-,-,CASSPSENSPLHF,TGTGCCAGCAGCCCTTCAGAGAATTCACCCCTCCACTTT
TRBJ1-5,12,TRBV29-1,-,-,CSVGEPNQPQHF,TGCAGCGTTGGGGAGCCCAATCAGCCCCAGCATTTT
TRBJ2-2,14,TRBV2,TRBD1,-,CASRGQSSTGELFF,TGTGCCAGCCGGGGACAGTCGAGTACCGGGGAGCTGTTTTTT
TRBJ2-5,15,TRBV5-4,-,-,CASSLDPGVGETQYF,TGTGCCAGCAGCTTGGACCCAGGGGTCGGAGAGACCCAGTACTTC
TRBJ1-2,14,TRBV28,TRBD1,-,CASTGDRPPYGYTF,TGTGCCAGCACCGGGGACAGACCACCCTATGGCTACACCTTC
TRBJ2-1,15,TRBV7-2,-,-,CASSPTAGRYNEQFF,TGTGCCAGCAGCCCAACGGCGGGACGCTACAATGAGCAGTTCTTC
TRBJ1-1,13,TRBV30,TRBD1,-,CAWSSGGLTEAFF,TGTGCCTGGAGTTCAGGGGGACTCACTGAAGCTTTCTTT
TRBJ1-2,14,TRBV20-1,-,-,CSARARREGYGYTF,TGCAGTGCTAGAGCTAGAAGGGAGGGCTATGGCTACACCTTC
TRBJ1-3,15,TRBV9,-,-,CASSPGDNSGNTIYF,TGTGCCAGCAGCCCTGGGGATAACTCTGGAAACACCATATATTTT
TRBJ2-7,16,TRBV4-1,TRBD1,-,CASSRGSGTETYEQYF,TGCGCCAGCAGCCGAGGGTCCGGGACAGAAACCTACGAGCAGTACTTC
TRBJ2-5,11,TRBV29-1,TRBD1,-,CSTQGEETQYF,TGCAGCACACAGGGGGAAGAGACCCAGTACTTC
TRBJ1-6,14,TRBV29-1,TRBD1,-,CSVRTGTGDSPLHF,TGCAGCGTCAGGACAGGGACGGGAGATTCACCCCTCCACTTT
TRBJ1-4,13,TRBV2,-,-,CASRAGINEKLFF,TGTGCCAGCAGGGCAGGGATTAATGAAAAACTGTTTTTT
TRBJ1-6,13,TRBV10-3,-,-,CAIREPTNSPLHF,TGTGCCATCAGAGAACCGACCAATTCACCCCTCCACTTT
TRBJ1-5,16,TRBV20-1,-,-,CSALHFGQQGNQPQHF,TGCAGTGCTCTCCACTTCGGACAGCAGGGAAATCAGCCCCAGCATTTT
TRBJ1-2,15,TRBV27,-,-,CASSFLGGANYGYTF,TGTGCCAGCAGTTTCCTCGGGGGGGCTAACTATGGCTACACCTTC
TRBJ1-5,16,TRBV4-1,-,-,CASSQEEGQGNQPQHF,TGCGCCAGCAGCCAAGAGGAGGGTCAAGGCAATCAGCCCCAGCATTTT
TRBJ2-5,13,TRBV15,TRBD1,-,CATTPRDRKTQYF,TGTGCCACCACCCCAAGGGACAGAAAGACCCAGTACTTC
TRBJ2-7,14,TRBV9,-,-,CASSATGSSYEQYF,TGTGCCAGCAGCGCGACGGGGAGCTCCTACGAGCAGTACTTC
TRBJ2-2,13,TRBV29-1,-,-,CSVGPPNTGELFF,TGCAGCGTGGGACCCCCGAACACCGGGGAGCTGTTTTTT
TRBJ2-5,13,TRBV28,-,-,CASSSTGRETQYF,TGTGCCAGCAGCTCGACAGGGAGGGAGACCCAGTACTTC
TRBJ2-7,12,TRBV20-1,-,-,CSAPGVAYEQYF,TGCAGTGCTCCAGGGGTCGCCTACGAGCAGTACTTC
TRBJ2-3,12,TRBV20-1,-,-,CSASLVADTQYF,TGCAGTGCTAGTTTAGTTGCCGATACGCAGTATTTT
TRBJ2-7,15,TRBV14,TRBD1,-,CASSLLSDRAGEQYF,TGTGCCAGCAGCCTCCTTTCGGACAGGGCAGGCGAGCAGTACTTC
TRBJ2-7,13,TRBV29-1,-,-,CSVLTGPSYEQYF,TGCAGCGTTCTCACAGGGCCCTCCTACGAGCAGTACTTC
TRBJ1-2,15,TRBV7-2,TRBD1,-,CASSLATGGDYGYTF,TGTGCCAGCAGCTTAGCAACAGGGGGTGACTATGGCTACACCTTC
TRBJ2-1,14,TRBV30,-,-,CAWTGWRTGNEQFF,TGTGCCTGGACGGGGTGGCGTACGGGGAATGAGCAGTTCTTC
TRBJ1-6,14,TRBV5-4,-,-,CASRLGTGNSPLHF,TGTGCCAGCAGGCTCGGGACTGGTAATTCACCCCTCCACTTT
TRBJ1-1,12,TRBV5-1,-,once,CASSSGGAGAFF,TGCGCCAGCAGCTCGGGGGGGGCCGGGGCTTTCTTT
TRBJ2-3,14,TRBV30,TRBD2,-,CAWSPGLATDTQYF,TGTGCCTGGAGCCCTGGACTAGCGACAGATACGCAGTATTTT
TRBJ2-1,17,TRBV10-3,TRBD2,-,CAISESSSGGPKGEQFF,TGTGCCATCAGTGAGTCGTCTAGCGGGGGGCCCAAGGGTGAGCAGTTCTTC
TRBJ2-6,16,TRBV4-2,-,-,CASSQDAAAGANVLTF,TGTGCCAGCAGCCAAGATGCCGCAGCTGGGGCCAACGTCCTGACTTTC
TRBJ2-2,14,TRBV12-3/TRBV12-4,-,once,CASSAQGWTGELFF,TGTGCCAGCAGTGCACAGGGTTGGACCGGGGAGCTGTTTTTT
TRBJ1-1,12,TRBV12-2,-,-,CASRCYGQGAFF,TGTGCAAGTCGTTGTTACGGGCAGGGAGCTTTCTTT
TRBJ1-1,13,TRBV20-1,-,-,CSAWDTSHTEAFF,TGCAGTGCTTGGGACACAAGCCACACTGAAGCTTTCTTT
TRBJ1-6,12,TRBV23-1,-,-,CASSQSGSPLHF,TGCGCCAGCAGTCAATCGGGTTCACCCCTCCACTTT
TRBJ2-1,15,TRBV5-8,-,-,CASSVGMGPRNEQFF,TGTGCCAGCAGCGTAGGGATGGGCCCTAGGAATGAGCAGTTCTTC